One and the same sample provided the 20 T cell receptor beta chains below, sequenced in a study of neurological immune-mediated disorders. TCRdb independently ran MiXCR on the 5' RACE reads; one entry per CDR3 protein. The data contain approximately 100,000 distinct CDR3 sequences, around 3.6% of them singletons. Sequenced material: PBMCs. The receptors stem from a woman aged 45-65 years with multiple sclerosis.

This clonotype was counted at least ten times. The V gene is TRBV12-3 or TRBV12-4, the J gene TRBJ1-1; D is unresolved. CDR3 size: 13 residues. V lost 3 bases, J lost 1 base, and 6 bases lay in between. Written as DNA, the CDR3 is TGTGCCAGCAGTTTTATGGCGAACACTGAAGCTTTCTTT. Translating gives CASSFMANTEAFF.

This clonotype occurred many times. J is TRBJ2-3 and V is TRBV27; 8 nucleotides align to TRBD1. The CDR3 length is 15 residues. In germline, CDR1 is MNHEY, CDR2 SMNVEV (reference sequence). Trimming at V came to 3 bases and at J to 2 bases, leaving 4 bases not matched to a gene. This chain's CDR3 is CASSFRDRFTDTQYF. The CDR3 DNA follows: TGTGCCAGCAGTTTCCGGGACAGGTTCACAGATACGCAGTATTTT.

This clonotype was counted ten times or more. In DNA form, the CDR3 reads TGCAGCGTTGACCTGGGCTCTGGAAACACCATATATTTT. This gives the protein CSVDLGSGNTIYF. V gene TRBV29-1 combines with J gene TRBJ1-3; D gene uncertain. The V gene's germline CDR1 is SQVTM and CDR2 ANQGSEA. There are 13 residues in the CDR3. V shed 3 bases and J shed 0 bases, with 6 bases lying between them.

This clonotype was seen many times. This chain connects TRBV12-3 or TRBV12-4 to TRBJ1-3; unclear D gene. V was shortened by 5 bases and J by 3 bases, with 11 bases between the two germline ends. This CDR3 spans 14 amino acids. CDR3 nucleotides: TGTGCCAGCAGTCCTAATGTGCGTGGAAACACCATATATTTT. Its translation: CASSPNVRGNTIYF.

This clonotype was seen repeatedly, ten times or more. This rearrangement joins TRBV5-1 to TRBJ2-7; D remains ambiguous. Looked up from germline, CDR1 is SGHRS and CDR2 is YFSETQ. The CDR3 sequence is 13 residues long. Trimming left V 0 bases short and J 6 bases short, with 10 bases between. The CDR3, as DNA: TGCGCCAGCAGCTTGGCCGTCGGTGGCGAGCAGTACTTC. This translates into CASSLAVGGEQYF.

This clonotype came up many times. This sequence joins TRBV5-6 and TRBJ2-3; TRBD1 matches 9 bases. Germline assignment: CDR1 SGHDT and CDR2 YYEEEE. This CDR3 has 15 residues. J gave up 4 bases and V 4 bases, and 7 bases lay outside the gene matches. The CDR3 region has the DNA TGTGCCAGCAGCCTGGGGGACAGGGATCCAGATACGCAGTATTTT. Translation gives CASSLGDRDPDTQYF.

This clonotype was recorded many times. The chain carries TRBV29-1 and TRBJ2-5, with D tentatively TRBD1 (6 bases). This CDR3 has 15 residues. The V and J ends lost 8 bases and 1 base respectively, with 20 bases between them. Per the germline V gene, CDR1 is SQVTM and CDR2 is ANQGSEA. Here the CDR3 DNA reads TGCAGCATATTAAGGGCCGGGACACCCCAAGAGACCCAGTACTTC. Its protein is CSILRAGTPQETQYF.

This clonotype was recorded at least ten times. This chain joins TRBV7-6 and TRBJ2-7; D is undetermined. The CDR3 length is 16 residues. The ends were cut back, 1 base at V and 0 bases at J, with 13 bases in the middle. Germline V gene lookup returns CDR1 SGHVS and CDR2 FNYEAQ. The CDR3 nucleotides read TGTGCCAGCAGCTTAGGCCCCCTAGGCAGCTCCTACGAGCAGTACTTC. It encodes CASSLGPLGSSYEQYF.

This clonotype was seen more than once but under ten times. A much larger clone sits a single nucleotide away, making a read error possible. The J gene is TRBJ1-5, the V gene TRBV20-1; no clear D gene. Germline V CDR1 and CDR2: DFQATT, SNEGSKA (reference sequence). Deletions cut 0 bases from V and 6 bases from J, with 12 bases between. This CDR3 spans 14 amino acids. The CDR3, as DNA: TGCAGTGCTAGAGAGGGGTCAGTGGCTCAGCCCCAGCATTTT. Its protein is CSAREGSVAQPQHF.

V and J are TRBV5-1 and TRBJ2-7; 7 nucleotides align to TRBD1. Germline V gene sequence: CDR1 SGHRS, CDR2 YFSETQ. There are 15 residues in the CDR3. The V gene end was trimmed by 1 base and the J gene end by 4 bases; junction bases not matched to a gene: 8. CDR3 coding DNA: TGCGCCAGCAGCTTGAATCAGGGGGAATTTTACGAGCAGTACTTC. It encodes CASSLNQGEFYEQYF.

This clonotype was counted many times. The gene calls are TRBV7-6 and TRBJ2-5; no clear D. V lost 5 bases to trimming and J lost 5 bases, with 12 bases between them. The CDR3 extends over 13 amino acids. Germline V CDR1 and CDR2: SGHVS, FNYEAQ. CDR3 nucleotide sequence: TGTGCCAGCAGCCGTCTCCTAGGGGAGACCCAGTACTTC. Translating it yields CASSRLLGETQYF.

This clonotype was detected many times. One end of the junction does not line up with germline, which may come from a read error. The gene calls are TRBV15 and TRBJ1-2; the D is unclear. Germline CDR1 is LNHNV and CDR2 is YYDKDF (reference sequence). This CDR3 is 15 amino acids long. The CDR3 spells CATSRDGTENYGYTF. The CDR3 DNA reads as TGTGCCACCAGTAGAGATGGAACAGAAAATTATGGCTACACCTTC.

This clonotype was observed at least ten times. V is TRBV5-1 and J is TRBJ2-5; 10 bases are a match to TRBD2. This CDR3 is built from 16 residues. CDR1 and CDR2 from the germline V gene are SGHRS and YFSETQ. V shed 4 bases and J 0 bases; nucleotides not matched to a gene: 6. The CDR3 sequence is CASSRGTSVYQETQYF. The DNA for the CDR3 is TGCGCCAGCAGCCGGGGGACTAGCGTATACCAAGAGACCCAGTACTTC.

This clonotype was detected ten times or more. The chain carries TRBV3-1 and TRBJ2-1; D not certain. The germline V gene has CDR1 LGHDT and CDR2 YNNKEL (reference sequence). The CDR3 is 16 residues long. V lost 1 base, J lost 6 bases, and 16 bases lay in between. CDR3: CASSQATPPFINEQFF. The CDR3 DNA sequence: TGTGCCAGCAGCCAAGCCACCCCCCCTTTTATCAATGAGCAGTTCTTC.

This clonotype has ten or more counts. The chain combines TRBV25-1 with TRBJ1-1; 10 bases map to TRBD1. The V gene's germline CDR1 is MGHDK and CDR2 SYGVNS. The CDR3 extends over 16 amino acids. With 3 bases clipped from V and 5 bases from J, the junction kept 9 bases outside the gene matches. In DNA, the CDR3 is TGTGCCAGCAGTGACCCGGGACAGGGGTCGAGGACTGAAGCTTTCTTT. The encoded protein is CASSDPGQGSRTEAFF.

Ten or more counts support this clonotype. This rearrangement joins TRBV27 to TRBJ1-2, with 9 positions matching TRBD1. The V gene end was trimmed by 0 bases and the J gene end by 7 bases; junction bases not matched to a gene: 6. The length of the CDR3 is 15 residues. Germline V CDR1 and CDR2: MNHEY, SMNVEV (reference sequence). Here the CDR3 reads CASSLSRTGGFGYTF. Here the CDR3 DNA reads TGTGCCAGCAGTTTATCGAGAACAGGGGGCTTTGGCTACACCTTC.

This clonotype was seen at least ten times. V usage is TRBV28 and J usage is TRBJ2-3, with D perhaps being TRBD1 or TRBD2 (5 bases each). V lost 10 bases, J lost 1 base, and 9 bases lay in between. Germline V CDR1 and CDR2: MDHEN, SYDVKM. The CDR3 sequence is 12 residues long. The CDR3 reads CAKVGGTDTQYF. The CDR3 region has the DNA TGTGCCAAGGTGGGGGGCACAGATACGCAGTATTTT.

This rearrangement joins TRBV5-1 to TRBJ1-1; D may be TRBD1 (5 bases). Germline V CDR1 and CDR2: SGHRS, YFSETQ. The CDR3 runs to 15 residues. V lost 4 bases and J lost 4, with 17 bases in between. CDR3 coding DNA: TGCGCCAGCAGCCGACTCCAAGGCGGGGGCACTGAAGCTTTCTTT. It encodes CASSRLQGGGTEAFF.

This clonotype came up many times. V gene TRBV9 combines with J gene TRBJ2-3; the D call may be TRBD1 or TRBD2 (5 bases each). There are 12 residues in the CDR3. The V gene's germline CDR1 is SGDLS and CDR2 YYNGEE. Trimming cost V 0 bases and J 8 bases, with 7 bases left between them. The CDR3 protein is CASSVGDGTQYF. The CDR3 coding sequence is TGTGCCAGCAGCGTAGGGGACGGTACGCAGTATTTT.

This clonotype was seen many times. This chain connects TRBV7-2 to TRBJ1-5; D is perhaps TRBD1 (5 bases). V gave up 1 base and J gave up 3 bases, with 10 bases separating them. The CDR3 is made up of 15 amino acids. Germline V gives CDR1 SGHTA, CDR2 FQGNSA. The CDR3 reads CASSLVGGNNQPQHF. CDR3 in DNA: TGTGCCAGCAGCTTAGTGGGGGGGAACAATCAGCCCCAGCATTTT. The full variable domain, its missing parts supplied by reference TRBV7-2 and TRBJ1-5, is GAGVSQSPSNKVTEKGKDVELRCDPISGHTALYWYRQSLGQGLEFLIYFQGNSAPDKSGLPSDRFSAERTGGSVSTLTIQRTQQEDSAVYLCASSLVGGNNQPQHFGDGTRLSIL.